The rows below give T cell receptor beta chains drawn from one sample of a study of T cells in Graves' hyperthyroidism and ophthalmopathy. MiXCR, applied by TCRdb to the multiplex PCR reads, yields one record per CDR3 protein. The profile shows hundreds of thousands of distinct CDR3 sequences, 11% to 15% of them singletons. What was sequenced was blood. Receptor source: a woman under 40 with Graves' hyperthyroidism that later progressed to Graves' ophthalmopathy. Both conserved end residues are trimmed from each CDR3. A D gene is named only where the DNA matches it firmly. Rows give clone size only sometimes, using once, few, many, or a class for an expanded clone.

abundance,v_gene,d_gene,j_gene,CDR3aa
once,TRBV9,TRBD1,TRBJ2-1,ASSARDSSYNEQF
many,TRBV7-2,.,TRBJ2-5,ASSFQGGQETQY
few,TRBV7-3,.,TRBJ2-1,ASSLKPGTYNEQF
many,TRBV12-3/TRBV12-4,.,TRBJ1-5,ASTRAGNQPQH
few,TRBV9,TRBD2,TRBJ2-1,ASSVGTSGSLYNEQF
few,TRBV20-1,.,TRBJ2-3,SAISTDTQY
many,TRBV20-1,.,TRBJ2-3,SASGVSRTQY
many,TRBV19,TRBD2,TRBJ2-2,ASSILGTTYTGELF
few,TRBV20-1,.,TRBJ2-2,SARSGGDTGELF
many,TRBV30,TRBD1,TRBJ1-4,AWSEGAHGNEKLF
many,TRBV6-1,.,TRBJ1-2,ASSEYDVRGYGYT
many,TRBV10-3,.,TRBJ1-1,AIRTGDGTEAF
.,TRBV6-2/TRBV6-3,.,TRBJ2-7,ASSYSRLQRVYHSYEQY
.,TRBV20-1,TRBD2,.,SARVGLADHNEQY